Below, 27 T cell receptor beta chains from the same sample are listed, as sequenced in a study of T cell responses to AZD1222 COVID-19 vaccine. Sequenced by immunoSEQ multiplex PCR; TCRdb stores in-frame clones only, minus some. The sample shows approximately 120,000 clones, about 87% of them seen only once. Here the sequenced sample was peripheral blood, taken on day 0 of AZD1222 vaccination. These receptors came from an adult in good health.

V is TRBV7-9 and J is TRBJ1-2; D is possibly TRBD1 (5 bases). V lost 7 bases to trimming and J lost 0 bases, with 12 bases between them. The CDR3 contains 14 residues. Germline values: CDR1 SEHNR, CDR2 FQNEAQ (reference sequence). CDR3 DNA sequence: TGTGCCAGCACCAGGACAAGTCCTAACTATGGCTACACCTTC. This codes for CASTRTSPNYGYTF. The whole variable domain, filled in from reference TRBV7-9 and TRBJ1-2, reads DTGVSQNPRHKITKRGQNVTFRCDPISEHNRLYWYRQTLGQGPEFLTYFQNEAQLEKSRLLSDRFSAERPKGSFSTLEIQRTEQGDSAMYLCASTRTSPNYGYTFGSGTRLTVV.

This chain links TRBV2 with TRBJ2-7; a weak D match, TRBD2 (5 bases). The CDR3 contains 15 residues. CDR1 is SNHLY and CDR2 is FYNNEI in the germline V gene. V was cut by 6 bases and J by 2 bases, with 17 bases left in between. The CDR3 protein is CASSRSPAATYEQYF. In DNA, the CDR3 is TGTGCCAGCAGCCGTTCCCCAGCGGCCACCTACGAGCAGTACTTC. Drawing the rest from reference TRBV2 and TRBJ2-7, the complete variable domain is EPEVTQTPSHQVTQMGQEVILRCVPISNHLYFYWYRQILGQKVEFLVSFYNNEISEKSEIFDDQFSVERPDGSNFTLKIRSTKLEDSAMYFCASSRSPAATYEQYFGPGTRLTVT.

This sequence joins TRBV7-9 and TRBJ1-2; possibly TRBD1 for D (5 bases). Germline V gives CDR1 SEHNR, CDR2 FQNEAQ (reference sequence). This CDR3 has 16 residues. Between the trimmed V and J ends, which lost 4 bases and 4 bases, there was a span of 19 bases. The DNA for the CDR3 is TGTGCCAGCAGCTCGATCGCGGCGGGGCCCGTCTATGGCTACACCTTC. This translates into CASSSIAAGPVYGYTF.

This chain joins TRBV19 and TRBJ1-4; D call uncertain. The CDR3 is 11 residues long. Per germline, CDR1 LNHDA and CDR2 SQIVND (reference sequence). Trimming shortened V by 5 bases and J by 7 bases, and 5 bases separated the two germline ends. Here the CDR3 reads CASSYREKLFF. DNA for the CDR3: TGTGCCAGTAGTTACCGTGAAAAACTGTTTTTT.

This chain uses TRBV12-3 or TRBV12-4 with TRBJ1-4; the D gene is possibly TRBD1 (6 bases). The V gene lost 7 bases and the J gene lost 8 bases, with 11 bases spanning the gap. The CDR3 consists of 12 residues. The CDR3 DNA sequence: TGTGCCAGCAAGGGGGAGGAGGAAAAACTGTTTTTT. Translation gives CASKGEEEKLFF.

The table lists this clone with a count of one. The J gene is TRBJ2-3, the V gene TRBV11-3, with 9 nucleotides matching TRBD2. From germline, CDR1 is SGHNT and CDR2 YENEEA. V was pared by 1 base and J by 6 bases, with 11 bases of the junction left unmatched. The CDR3 has 17 amino acids. The CDR3 reads CASSLGGTSGPTDTQYF. DNA of the CDR3: TGTGCCAGCAGCTTAGGAGGTACTAGCGGGCCTACGGATACGCAGTATTTT.

This clone appeared a few times. V and J are TRBV7-2 and TRBJ1-1; tentative D call: TRBD1 (5 bases). This CDR3 comprises 15 residues. V was clipped by 1 base and J by 4 bases, with 13 bases between them. CDR1 SGHTA and CDR2 FQGNSA come from the germline V gene. In DNA form, the CDR3 reads TGTGCCAGCAGCTTAGTTTACGGGGGGACCACTGAAGCTTTCTTT. It yields the protein CASSLVYGGTTEAFF. Based on the CDR3 plus reference TRBV7-2 and TRBJ1-1, the full variable domain is GAGVSQSPSNKVTEKGKDVELRCDPISGHTALYWYRQSLGQGLEFLIYFQGNSAPDKSGLPSDRFSAERTGGSVSTLTIQRTQQEDSAVYLCASSLVYGGTTEAFFGQGTRLTVV.

The chain couples TRBV7-3 to TRBJ1-2; D is undetermined. Germline V gives CDR1 SGHTA, CDR2 FQGTGA. Deletions cut 4 bases from V and 1 base from J, with 16 bases between. The CDR3 has 16 residues. The CDR3 coding sequence is TGTGCCAGCAGCTCGGGTAGCACCCCAAATAACTATGGCTACACCTTC. This encodes CASSSGSTPNNYGYTF.

This clone was seen more than once but under ten times. V and J are TRBV6-5 and TRBJ2-7, with TRBD2 identical over 9 bases. Germline values: CDR1 MNHEY, CDR2 SVGAGI. The CDR3 spans 15 residues. Unmatched junction bases numbered 8, after V lost 6 bases and J lost 2 bases. In DNA form, the CDR3 reads TGTGCCAGCAGAAGGGCTAGCGGGGCTCCCTACGAGCAGTACTTC. Translation: CASRRASGAPYEQYF.

This rearrangement joins TRBV6-5 to TRBJ1-5; D remains ambiguous. This CDR3 comprises 13 residues. The ends were cut back, 7 bases at V and 0 bases at J, with 7 bases in the middle. CDR1 is MNHEY and CDR2 is SVGAGI in the germline V gene. CDR3 coding DNA: TGTGCCAGCAAGGCATATAGCAATCAGCCCCAGCATTTT. The encoded protein is CASKAYSNQPQHF.

The count of this clone is one. The CDR3 DNA is TGTGCCAGCAGTCGCCAGAGGTCTGAGCAGTTCTTC. Its translation: CASSRQRSEQFF. This chain uses TRBV12-3 or TRBV12-4 with TRBJ2-1, with D unclear. The CDR3 has 12 residues. V was cut by 5 bases and J by 9 bases, with 11 bases left in between.

This clone has more than one count but fewer than ten. This chain's CDR3 is CASSLGWHVMNTEAFF. In DNA, the CDR3 is TGTGCCAGCAGCTTGGGTTGGCACGTCATGAACACTGAAGCTTTCTTT. V usage is TRBV5-6 and J usage is TRBJ1-1, with unresolved D. V gave up 0 bases and J gave up 0 bases, with 12 bases separating them. Per the germline V gene, CDR1 is SGHDT and CDR2 is YYEEEE. The CDR3 extends over 16 amino acids.

V usage is TRBV7-2 and J usage is TRBJ1-2; D uncertain. Germline assignment: CDR1 SGHTA and CDR2 FQGNSA. The V end was cut by 3 bases, the J end by 8 bases, with 16 bases between. This CDR3 has 14 amino acids. The CDR3 region is CASSFQSTERGYTF. The CDR3 nucleotides are TGTGCCAGCAGCTTCCAATCGACCGAAAGAGGCTACACCTTC. The whole variable domain, remainder taken from reference TRBV7-2 and TRBJ1-2, is GAGVSQSPSNKVTEKGKDVELRCDPISGHTALYWYRQSLGQGLEFLIYFQGNSAPDKSGLPSDRFSAERTGGSVSTLTIQRTQQEDSAVYLCASSFQSTERGYTFGSGTRLTVV.

CDR3 in amino acids: CASSSATGFPREQYF. The DNA for the CDR3 is TGTGCCAGCAGCTCAGCCACAGGCTTCCCTAGGGAGCAGTACTTC. This chain connects TRBV7-9 to TRBJ2-7; perhaps TRBD1 as D (5 bases). Trimming cost V 4 bases and J 7 bases, with 20 bases left between them. The CDR3 totals 15 residues. CDR1 is SEHNR and CDR2 is FQNEAQ in the germline V gene (reference sequence).

This rearrangement joins TRBV5-1 to TRBJ1-2, with D uncertain. CDR1 and CDR2 (germline): SGHRS, YFSETQ. The CDR3 totals 12 residues. Trimming left V 4 bases short and J 4 bases short, with 8 bases between. The CDR3 spells CASSRLGYGYTF. The DNA for the CDR3 is TGCGCCAGCAGCCGTCTTGGCTATGGCTACACCTTC.

The chain joins TRBV7-8 to TRBJ2-7; 7 bases agree with TRBD1. The CDR3 covers 15 residues. Germline trimming cut 2 bases from V and 0 bases from J; bases unmatched to any gene: 4. Germline V lookup: CDR1 SGHVS, CDR2 FQNEAQ. The CDR3 DNA reads as TGTGCCAGCAGCTTAATGGGACAGCTCTCCTACGAGCAGTACTTC. Amino acids: CASSLMGQLSYEQYF.

The chain recombines TRBV5-8 with TRBJ1-5; possible D gene TRBD1, 6 bases. The CDR3 runs to 11 residues. Germline-derived CDR1 and CDR2 are SGHTS and YDEGEE. The V end was cut by 2 bases, the J end by 14 bases, with 11 bases between. Here the CDR3 DNA reads TGTGCCAGCAGCTTAAAGGACAGTGAGCATTTT. This sequence encodes CASSLKDSEHF.

The chain joins TRBV7-9 to TRBJ2-3, with 7 bases fitting TRBD2. Germline V gene sequence: CDR1 SEHNR, CDR2 FQNEAQ (reference sequence). Unmatched junction bases numbered 5, after V lost 3 bases and J lost 5 bases. The CDR3 is 14 residues long. The CDR3 is CASSLAGVKDTQYF. CDR3 nucleotide sequence: TGTGCCAGCAGCTTGGCGGGGGTAAAAGATACGCAGTATTTT.

V gene TRBV4-2 combines with J gene TRBJ2-1; 7 bases are shared with TRBD2. The CDR3 extends over 16 amino acids. Germline-derived CDR1 and CDR2 are LGHNA and YNFKEQ. After removal of 0 bases from V and 2 bases from J, the junction contained 4 bases not matched to a gene. DNA of the CDR3: TGTGCCAGCAGCCAAGAAGGAGGGAGGGCCTACAATGAGCAGTTCTTC. This sequence encodes CASSQEGGRAYNEQFF.

The chain uses TRBV11-3 and TRBJ2-7; D ambiguous. The CDR3 is 15 residues long. Trimming stripped 3 bases from V and 2 bases from J, with 14 bases between. CDR1 is SGHNT, CDR2 YENEEA, per germline. The chain's CDR3 is CASSFGSESTYEQYF. Here the CDR3 DNA reads TGTGCCAGCAGCTTCGGGTCGGAGTCTACCTACGAGCAGTACTTC. Supplemented by reference TRBV11-3 and TRBJ2-7, the full variable domain reads EAGVVQSPRYKIIEKKQPVAFWCNPISGHNTLYWYLQNLGQGPELLIRYENEEAVDDSQLPKDRFSAERLKGVDSTLKIQPAELGDSAVYLCASSFGSESTYEQYFGPGTRLTVT.

The rearrangement joins TRBV10-3 to TRBJ2-5; a weak D match, TRBD2 (7 bases). The germline V and J ends were trimmed by 8 bases and 1 base, with 11 bases remaining between them. The germline gives CDR1 ENHRY, CDR2 SYGVKD. This CDR3 comprises 13 residues. The CDR3 DNA reads TGTGCCATCGGGGGCGGGGGCCAAGAGACCCAGTACTTC. Protein: CAIGGGGQETQYF.

The chain links TRBV15 to TRBJ2-3; 9 bases are a match to TRBD2. Trimming at V came to 0 bases and at J to 10 bases, leaving 14 bases not matched to a gene. The CDR3 length is 17 residues. Germline V CDR1 and CDR2: LNHNV, YYDKDF (reference sequence). In DNA, the CDR3 is TGTGCCACCAGCAGAGATCCTCTAGGACTAGCGTATTCGTCGCAGTATTTT. Translated: CATSRDPLGLAYSSQYF.

As concerns this clone: Other nucleotide sequences from this sample produce the same CDR3. The chain uses TRBV12-3 or TRBV12-4 and TRBJ2-5; 9 bases map to TRBD1. This CDR3 comprises 13 residues. Losses at the gene ends were 6 bases for V and 1 base for J; bases not matched to a gene: 0. This chain's CDR3 is CASRGQGQETQYF. As DNA, the CDR3 is TGTGCCAGCAGGGGACAGGGCCAAGAGACCCAGTACTTC.

V usage is TRBV5-6 and J usage is TRBJ2-2; D is possibly TRBD1 (6 bases). The CDR3 sequence is 15 residues long. Deletions cut 0 bases from V and 3 bases from J, with 9 bases between. Germline loops: CDR1 SGHDT, CDR2 YYEEEE. The CDR3 sequence is CASSLDRVHTGELFF. DNA for the CDR3: TGTGCCAGCAGCTTGGACAGGGTTCACACCGGGGAGCTGTTTTTT.

Of note for this clone: Other DNA sequences in this specimen translate into the identical CDR3. The chain combines TRBV30 with TRBJ1-5, with D hard to call. V lost 0 bases and J lost 5, with 8 bases in between. Germline V gene lookup returns CDR1 GTSNPN and CDR2 SVGIG (reference sequence). CDR3 length: 13 residues. CDR3 sequence: CAWSVLGDQPQHF. The DNA of the CDR3 is TGTGCCTGGAGTGTACTCGGAGATCAGCCCCAGCATTTT. Combining the CDR3 with reference TRBV30 and TRBJ1-5 gives the whole variable domain SQTIHQWPATLVQPVGSPLSLECTVEGTSNPNLYWYRQAAGRGLQLLFYSVGIGQISSEVPQNLSASRPQDRQFILSSKKLLLSDSGFYLCAWSVLGDQPQHFGDGTRLSIL.

As for this clone: The junction differs from germline at one of its ends, possibly a read error. The chain couples TRBV3-1 (or the pseudogene TRBV3-2) to TRBJ2-1, with 16 nucleotides matching TRBD2. This CDR3 spans 15 amino acids. Germline V gene sequence: CDR1 LGHDT, CDR2 YNNKEL (reference sequence). The CDR3 loop reads CASSQGTSGRGEQFF. In DNA, the CDR3 is TGTGCCAGCAGTCAAGGGACTAGCGGGAGGGGTGAGCAGTTCTTC.

The V and J genes are TRBV5-5 and TRBJ1-2; no firm D call. CDR3 length: 12 residues. Trimming took off 3 bases at V and 6 bases at J, with 9 bases between the two ends. The germline gives CDR1 SGHKS, CDR2 YYEKEE (reference sequence). CDR3 loop: CASSSMWDGYTF. CDR3 DNA: TGTGCCAGCAGCTCCATGTGGGATGGCTACACCTTC. The complete variable domain, with remaining parts taken from reference TRBV5-5 and TRBJ1-2, reads DAGVTQSPTHLIKTRGQQVTLRCSPISGHKSVSWYQQVLGQGPQFIFQYYEKEERGRGNFPDRFSARQFPNYSSELNVNALLLGDSALYLCASSSMWDGYTFGSGTRLTVV.